This T cell receptor beta chain was retrieved from a study of STAT5B mutations in CD4+ large granular lymphocyte leukemia (dated by TCRdb to between 2020 and 2023). About the investigation overall: When cryopreserved patient cells were available, CD8+ cells were depleted as a first step, and selection with anti-CD4 microbeads followed. The study compared the TCRbeta repertoires of patients with CD4+ T-cell large granular lymphocyte leukemia against those of healthy blood donors. Flow cytometry performed on FACSCanto II or FACSVerse showed that the purified fractions had more than 95% purity among lymphocytes.

The CD4+ T-LGLL patients were recruited through hematology units in Padova (Italy), Helsinki (Finland) and Shinshu (Japan). Depending on what sample material was available, patient samples were either unselected PBMC or bead-purified CD4+, CD4+CD8+, CD57+ or CD56+ fractions. Somatic STAT5B mutation profiles obtained by deep amplicon sequencing of the same DNA used for patient TCRbeta data were integrated with the patient TCRbeta data. All TCR-sequenced material derived from peripheral blood: patient blood samples and healthy donor buffy coats. Ficoll-Hypaque gradient centrifugation was used to isolate peripheral blood mononuclear cells. Genomic DNA was extracted with the Gentra Puregene Cell and Tissue kit and quantified on a Qubit 2.0 fluorometer. TCRbeta rearrangements were sequenced from genomic DNA using the immunoSEQ assay at survey resolution. Under the source paper's analysis protocol: Clonotypes making up more than 5% of the repertoire were considered putative leukemic clones, giving 59 such clones in 25 to 35 patients. In the TCR sequencing data, the lowest productive clonotype frequency that could be detected was 2.59 x 10-5. Only productive TCRbeta rearrangements, meaning sequences that were complete and in-frame, were kept for the analyses. The clonality of each sample was calculated as Simpson clonality in the immunoSEQ Analyzer version 3.0. Clones were grouped by frequency into very rare, small, medium, large (1-20%) or hyperexpanded (>20%) categories. Generation probabilities were estimated with OLGA 1.2.3, V-gene circos plots were made with VDJtools, specificities were searched in VDJdb, and CDR3 motifs were identified with GLIPH. This immuneACCESS table, as held by TCRdb, lists in-frame sequences with V and J called but not all clones. Of the missing ones, under half trace to an unresolved V gene in checked studies; the others have no known cause. V, J and clone size derive from that table, while D and trimming were established from the DNA sequence. The sample table contains fewer than 9,000 clones; only one count was recorded for roughly three quarters of them. The ten largest clones capture approximately 70% of the sample.

Findings and caveats that apply to the study as a whole: Main leukemic clonotypes were private to each patient, although 20% to 25% of the main leukemic clonotypes were found at low frequency in the non-leukemic repertoires of other patients. Enrichment of TRBV06-family usage was observed among the top patient clones (8/27) relative to healthy controls (2/35). Compared with healthy CD4+ repertoires, CD4-sorted patient repertoires appeared more clonal, and this difference remained even after the putative leukemic clones were removed. The sources of patient cells varied, and only six or seven CD4-sorted patient samples were included in the clonality comparison with healthy controls. The data were not HLA-matched, and the higher clonality in CD4+ T-LGLL than in CD8+ T-LGLL could be due to the relatively small sample size.

Reading the germline V gene (reference sequence) gives CDR1 MNHEY and CDR2 SMNVEV. Trimming takes 7 bases off V and 0 bases off J; junction bases not matched to a gene: 11. Taken from cysteine to phenylalanine, the CDR3 has 17 residues. The entry retains the CDR3 DNA only, 51 bases that are in frame from base 1. With regard to this clone: The antigen it binds to is not known. Base qualities are missing; no much larger clone stands one base away.

The V and J genes are TRBV27 and TRBJ1-3; the junction holds 8 bases that match TRBD1. Sequencing was carried out using PBMCs. The sequence was collected from an older woman with CD4+ T-cell large granular lymphocyte leukemia. The DNA sequence follows: TGTGCCAGCACCCCAAAAGGACAGGGATCCTCTGGAAACACCATATATTTT. Its amino acids are CASTPKGQGSSGNTIYF.